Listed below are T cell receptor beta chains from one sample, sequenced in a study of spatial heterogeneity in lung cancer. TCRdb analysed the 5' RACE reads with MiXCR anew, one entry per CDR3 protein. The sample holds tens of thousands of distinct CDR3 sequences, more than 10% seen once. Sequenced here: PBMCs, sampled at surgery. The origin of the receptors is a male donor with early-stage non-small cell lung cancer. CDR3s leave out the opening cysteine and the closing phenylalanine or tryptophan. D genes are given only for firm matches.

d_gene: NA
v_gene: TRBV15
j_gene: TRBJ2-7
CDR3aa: ATSRGVRGPEAYEQY

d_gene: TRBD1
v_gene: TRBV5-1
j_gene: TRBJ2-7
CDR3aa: ASSLGQGAYEQY

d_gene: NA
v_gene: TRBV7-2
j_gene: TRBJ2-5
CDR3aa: ASSRFHQETQY

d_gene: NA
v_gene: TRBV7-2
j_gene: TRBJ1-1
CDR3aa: ASSLGPWGSSTEAF

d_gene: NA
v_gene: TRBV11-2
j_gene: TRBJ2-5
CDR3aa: ASSFDILQETQY

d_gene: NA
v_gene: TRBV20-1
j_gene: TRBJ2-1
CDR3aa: SATPSAGEQF

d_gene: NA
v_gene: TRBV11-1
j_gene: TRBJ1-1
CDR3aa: ASSFQENTEAF

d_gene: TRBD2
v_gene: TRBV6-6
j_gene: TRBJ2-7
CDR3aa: ASSLTPSGTGEQY

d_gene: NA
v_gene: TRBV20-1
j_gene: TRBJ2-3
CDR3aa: SANHLGTDTQY

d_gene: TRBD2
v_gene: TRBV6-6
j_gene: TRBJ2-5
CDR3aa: ASTPLASETQY

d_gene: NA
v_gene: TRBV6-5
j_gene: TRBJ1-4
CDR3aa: ASSQGLVNEKLF

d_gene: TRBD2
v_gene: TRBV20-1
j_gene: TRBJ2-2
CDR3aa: SAQRGASFRTGELF

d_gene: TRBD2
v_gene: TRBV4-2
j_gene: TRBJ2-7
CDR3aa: ASSQASGARYEQY

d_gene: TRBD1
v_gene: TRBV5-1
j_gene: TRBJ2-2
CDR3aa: ASSLLSWTGDFNTGELF

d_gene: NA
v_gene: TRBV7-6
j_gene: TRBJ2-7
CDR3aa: ASSPDALLSYEQY

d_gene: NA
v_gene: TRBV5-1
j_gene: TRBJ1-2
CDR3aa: ASSLTDNYGYT

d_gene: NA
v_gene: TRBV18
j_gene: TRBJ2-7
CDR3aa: ASSRLPSYEQY